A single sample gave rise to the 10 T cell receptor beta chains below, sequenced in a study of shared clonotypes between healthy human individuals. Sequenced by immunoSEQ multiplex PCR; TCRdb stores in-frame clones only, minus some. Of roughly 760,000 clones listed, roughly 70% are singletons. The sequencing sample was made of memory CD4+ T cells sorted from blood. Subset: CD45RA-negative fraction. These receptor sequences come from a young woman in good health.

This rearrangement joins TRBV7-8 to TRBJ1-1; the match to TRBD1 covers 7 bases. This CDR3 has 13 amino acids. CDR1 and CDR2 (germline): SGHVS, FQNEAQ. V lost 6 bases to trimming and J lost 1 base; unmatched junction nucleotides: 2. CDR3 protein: CASRGTANTEAFF. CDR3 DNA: TGTGCCAGCAGGGGGACAGCGAACACTGAAGCTTTCTTT.

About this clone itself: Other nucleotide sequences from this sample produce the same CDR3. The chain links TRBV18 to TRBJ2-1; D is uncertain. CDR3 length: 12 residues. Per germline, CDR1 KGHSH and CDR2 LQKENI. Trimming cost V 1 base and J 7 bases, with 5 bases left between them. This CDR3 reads CASSPRRNEQFF. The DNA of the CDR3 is TGTGCCAGCTCACCACGACGAAATGAGCAGTTCTTC.

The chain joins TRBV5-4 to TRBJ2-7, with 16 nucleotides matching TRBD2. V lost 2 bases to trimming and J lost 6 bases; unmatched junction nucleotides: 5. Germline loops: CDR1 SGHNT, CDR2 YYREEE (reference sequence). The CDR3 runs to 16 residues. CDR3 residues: CASSLPGLAGGPEQYF. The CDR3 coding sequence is TGTGCCAGCAGCTTACCGGGACTAGCGGGAGGGCCCGAGCAGTACTTC. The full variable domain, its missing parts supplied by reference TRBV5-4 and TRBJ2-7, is ETGVTQSPTHLIKTRGQQVTLRCSSQSGHNTVSWYQQALGQGPQFIFQYYREEENGRGNFPPRFSGLQFPNYSSELNVNALELDDSALYLCASSLPGLAGGPEQYFGPGTRLTVT.

The CDR3 DNA is TGCGCCAGCAGCTTGGAGGCGGGTCCTAACTATGGCTACACCTTC. It codes for CASSLEAGPNYGYTF. This chain joins TRBV5-1 and TRBJ1-2; D gene uncertain. Trimming shortened V by 0 bases and J by 0 bases, and 9 bases separated the two germline ends. This CDR3 is built from 15 residues. Per the germline V gene, CDR1 is SGHRS and CDR2 is YFSETQ.

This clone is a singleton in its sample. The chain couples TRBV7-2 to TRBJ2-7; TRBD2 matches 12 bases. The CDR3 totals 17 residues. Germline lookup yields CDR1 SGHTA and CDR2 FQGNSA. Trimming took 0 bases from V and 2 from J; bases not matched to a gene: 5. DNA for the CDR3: TGTGCCAGCAGCTTAGCACTCCTAGCGGGAGGGACCTACGAGCAGTACTTC. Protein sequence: CASSLALLAGGTYEQYF.

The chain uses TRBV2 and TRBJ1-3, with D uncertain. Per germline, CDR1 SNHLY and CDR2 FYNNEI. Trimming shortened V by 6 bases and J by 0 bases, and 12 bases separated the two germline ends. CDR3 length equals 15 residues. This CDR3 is CASRAETSSGNTIYF. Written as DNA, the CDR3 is TGTGCCAGCAGAGCGGAGACTAGCTCTGGAAACACCATATATTTT. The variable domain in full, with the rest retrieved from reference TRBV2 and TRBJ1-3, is EPEVTQTPSHQVTQMGQEVILRCVPISNHLYFYWYRQILGQKVEFLVSFYNNEISEKSEIFDDQFSVERPDGSNFTLKIRSTKLEDSAMYFCASRAETSSGNTIYFGEGSWLTVV.

In DNA form, the CDR3 reads TGCGCCAGCACCCGGGACAGACAAGAGACCCAGTACTTC. Protein: CASTRDRQETQYF. The chain recombines TRBV5-1 with TRBJ2-5; 7 bases are shared with TRBD1. Per the germline V gene, CDR1 is SGHRS and CDR2 is YFSETQ. There are 13 residues in the CDR3. V shed 6 bases, J shed 2 bases, and the junction held 4 bases outside the gene matches.

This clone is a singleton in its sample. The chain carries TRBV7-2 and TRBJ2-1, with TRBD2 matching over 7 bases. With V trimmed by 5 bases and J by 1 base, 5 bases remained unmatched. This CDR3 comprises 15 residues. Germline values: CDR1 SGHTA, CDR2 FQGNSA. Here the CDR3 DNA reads TGTGCCAGCAGCCCACGGACTAGATCCTACAATGAGCAGTTCTTC. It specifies CASSPRTRSYNEQFF.

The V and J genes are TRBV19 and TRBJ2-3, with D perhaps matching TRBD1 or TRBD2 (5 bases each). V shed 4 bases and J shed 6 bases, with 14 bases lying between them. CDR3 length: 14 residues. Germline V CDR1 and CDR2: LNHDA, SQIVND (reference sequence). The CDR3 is CASSRSWGLDTQYF. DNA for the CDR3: TGTGCCAGTAGTAGATCCTGGGGGTTGGATACGCAGTATTTT.

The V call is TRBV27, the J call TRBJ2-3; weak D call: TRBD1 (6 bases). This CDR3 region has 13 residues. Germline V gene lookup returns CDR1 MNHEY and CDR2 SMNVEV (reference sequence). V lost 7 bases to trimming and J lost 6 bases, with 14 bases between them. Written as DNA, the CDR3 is TGTGCCAGCAAAAAACAGGGACCGGATACGCAGTATTTT. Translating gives CASKKQGPDTQYF.